The 16 T cell receptor beta chains reported below all come from one sample, sequenced in a study of blood T cell repertoires in COVID-19. Sequencing was performed with immunoSEQ multiplex PCR; in TCRdb, only in-frame clones are kept and a portion is missing. The sample has 150,000 or so clones, about 81% seen once. Sequencing was performed on peripheral blood. The receptor set was obtained from a woman between 70 and 85 years old with acute or convalescent COVID-19.

The chain is built from TRBV5-4 and TRBJ1-2, with D unresolved. Germline-derived CDR1 and CDR2 are SGHNT and YYREEE (reference sequence). The CDR3 spans 15 residues. The V and J ends lost 5 bases and 5 bases respectively, with 19 bases between them. For the CDR3, the DNA is TGTGCCAGCAGTTTCCAGGAACGGCTGATTTATGGCTACACCTTC. This codes for CASSFQERLIYGYTF.

The genes are TRBV5-1 and TRBJ2-7; D possibly corresponds to TRBD1 (7 bases). CDR3 length: 17 residues. Germline CDR1 is SGHRS and CDR2 is YFSETQ. Trimming removed 1 base from V and 3 bases from J, with 20 bases in between. The CDR3 bases are TGCGCCAGCAGCTTGATGGGATGGGGCAGGGGGGACTACGAGCAGTACTTC. This sequence encodes CASSLMGWGRGDYEQYF.

The J gene is TRBJ2-5, the V gene TRBV7-2; TRBD2 matches at 10 bases. The germline CDR1 and CDR2 sequences are SGHTA and FQGNSA. The CDR3 runs 16 residues. With V trimmed by 3 bases and J by 4 bases, 8 bases remained unmatched. CDR3 loop: CASSFSPSGSRETQYF. The CDR3 nucleotides are TGTGCCAGCAGCTTCAGTCCTAGCGGGAGTCGAGAGACCCAGTACTTC.

The CDR3 coding sequence is TGTGCCAGCAGTTTCTACGGAGCGGGGGGCCGTAGCACAGATACGCAGTATTTT. Its protein product is CASSFYGAGGRSTDTQYF. The chain links TRBV6-2 or TRBV6-3 to TRBJ2-3; 9 nucleotides align to TRBD2. The V segment lost 4 bases and the J segment 0 bases; nucleotides outside the gene matches: 11. The V gene's germline CDR1 is MNHEY and CDR2 SVGEGT. The CDR3 extends over 18 amino acids.

This clone was found once. The V gene is TRBV19, the J gene TRBJ2-2, with D maybe TRBD2 (5 bases). V gave up 7 bases and J gave up 3 bases, with 12 bases separating them. Germline V gene data show CDR1 as LNHDA and CDR2 as SQIVND (reference sequence). This CDR3 spans 14 amino acids. In DNA form, the CDR3 reads TGTGCCAGTACCCTGGGTAGCGACACCGGGGAGCTGTTTTTT. Its protein product is CASTLGSDTGELFF.

The sample holds many counts of this clone. V gene TRBV24-1 combines with J gene TRBJ2-7; 8 positions match TRBD1. The germline V gene has CDR1 KGHDR and CDR2 SFDVKD. This CDR3 has 13 amino acids. V trimming: 5 bases; J trimming: 6 bases; junction bases outside the gene matches: 5. The CDR3 spells CATSGGQESEQYF. The CDR3 nucleotides read TGTGCCACCAGTGGGGGACAGGAAAGCGAGCAGTACTTC.

V gene TRBV6-5 combines with J gene TRBJ1-1; D gene unclear. Germline CDR1 is MNHEY and CDR2 is SVGAGI. Trimming cost V 6 bases and J 0 bases, with 11 bases left between them. This CDR3 has 14 amino acids. The CDR3 loop is CASRNLDMNTEAFF. The CDR3 DNA reads TGTGCCAGCAGGAACTTAGACATGAACACTGAAGCTTTCTTT.

CDR3 loop: CASSQAHRGGSEKLFF. Here the CDR3 DNA reads TGCGCCAGCAGCCAAGCTCACAGGGGAGGAAGTGAAAAACTGTTTTTT. The rearrangement joins TRBV4-1 to TRBJ1-4; 7 positions match TRBD1. Germline CDR1 and CDR2: MGHRA and YSYEKL. The V segment lost 1 base and the J segment 7 bases; nucleotides outside the gene matches: 9. The CDR3 is 16 amino acids.

V gene TRBV28 combines with J gene TRBJ1-4, with 9 nucleotides matching TRBD1. Trimming took 7 bases from V and 8 from J; bases not matched to a gene: 8. This CDR3 region has 14 residues. CDR1 and CDR2 (germline): MDHEN, SYDVKM. The CDR3 region has the DNA TGTGCCAGCAAACAGGGGGCAGGAGGCGAAAAACTGTTTTTT. The encoded protein is CASKQGAGGEKLFF.

This chain uses TRBV19 with TRBJ1-2; D uncertain. The V gene's germline CDR1 is LNHDA and CDR2 SQIVND (reference sequence). The CDR3 consists of 16 residues. V lost 7 bases to trimming and J lost 2 bases, with 20 bases between them. The CDR3 DNA follows: TGTGCCAGTAATAAAGAACAGTCGGCGATGAACTATGGCTACACCTTC. Translating gives CASNKEQSAMNYGYTF.

In its sample, this clone was seen a few times. The chain is built from TRBV3-1 (or the pseudogene TRBV3-2) and TRBJ1-3, with 7 bases fitting TRBD1. The V gene end was trimmed by 4 bases and the J gene end by 7 bases; junction bases not matched to a gene: 4. Germline V lookup: CDR1 LGHDT, CDR2 YNNKEL (reference sequence). The CDR3 totals 13 residues. In DNA, the CDR3 is TGTGCCAGCAGCCCTTACAGGGGTAACACCATATATTTT. This translates into CASSPYRGNTIYF.

This chain joins TRBV18 and TRBJ2-7; 9 bases agree with TRBD2. Germline V CDR1 and CDR2: KGHSH, LQKENI. CDR3 length equals 18 residues. V trimming: 6 bases; J trimming: 4 bases; junction bases outside the gene matches: 19. CDR3 amino acids: CASSPTLSGGRAQYEQYF. The CDR3 nucleotides read TGTGCCAGCTCTCCCACCTTAAGCGGCGGGAGGGCCCAATACGAGCAGTACTTC.

V usage is TRBV5-1 and J usage is TRBJ1-2; 10 bases fit TRBD1. Germline trimming cut 4 bases from V and 6 bases from J; bases unmatched to any gene: 6. CDR1 and CDR2 (germline): SGHRS, YFSETQ. This CDR3 is built from 14 residues. The CDR3 DNA follows: TGCGCCAGCAGCAACCAGACAGGGGGCAATGGCTACACCTTC. It yields the protein CASSNQTGGNGYTF. The entire variable domain, with the rest obtained from reference TRBV5-1 and TRBJ1-2, is as follows: KAGVTQTPRYLIKTRGQQVTLSCSPISGHRSVSWYQQTPGQGLQFLFEYFSETQRNKGNFPGRFSGRQFSNSRSEMNVSTLELGDSALYLCASSNQTGGNGYTFGSGTRLTVV.

Only a few counts were recorded for this clone. The genes are TRBV7-8 and TRBJ2-5, with 8 bases matching TRBD2. Looked up from germline, CDR1 is SGHVS and CDR2 is FQNEAQ. The V gene end was trimmed by 4 bases and the J gene end by 6 bases; junction bases not matched to a gene: 13. This CDR3 spans 16 amino acids. CDR3 sequence reads: CASSSLGRGVRQTQYF. CDR3 DNA: TGTGCCAGCAGCTCCCTTGGGCGGGGGGTACGTCAGACCCAGTACTTC.

This chain joins TRBV5-4 and TRBJ1-2, with TRBD1 matching 10 bases. This CDR3 comprises 13 residues. V lost 5 bases to trimming and J lost 7 bases; unmatched junction nucleotides: 5. Per germline, CDR1 SGHNT and CDR2 YYREEE (reference sequence). Here the CDR3 reads CASSPGQGFGYTF. CDR3 DNA sequence: TGTGCCAGCAGTCCGGGACAGGGGTTTGGCTACACCTTC. Full variable domain (missing parts from reference TRBV5-4 and TRBJ1-2): ETGVTQSPTHLIKTRGQQVTLRCSSQSGHNTVSWYQQALGQGPQFIFQYYREEENGRGNFPPRFSGLQFPNYSSELNVNALELDDSALYLCASSPGQGFGYTFGSGTRLTVV.

The chain carries TRBV19 and TRBJ1-5, with TRBD1 identical over 7 bases. The CDR3 sequence is 14 residues long. V shed 5 bases, J shed 6 bases, and the junction held 7 bases outside the gene matches. Looked up from germline, CDR1 is LNHDA and CDR2 is SQIVND (reference sequence). The CDR3 reads CASSSQQGSQPQHF. The CDR3 DNA follows: TGTGCCAGTAGTTCCCAACAGGGGAGTCAGCCCCAGCATTTT.